This entry concerns a single T cell receptor beta chain. In germline, CDR1 is MNHEY, CDR2 SVGAGI. This CDR3 has 13 residues. The ends were cut back, 6 bases at V and 8 bases at J, with 16 bases in the middle. This entry comes from a study of technical replicates of blood from a few donors. Sequenced by immunoSEQ multiplex PCR; TCRdb stores in-frame clones only, minus some. The sample yields some 71,000 clones, approximately 96% seen once. The genes are TRBV6-5 and TRBJ1-2; weak D call: TRBD1 (6 bases). The material sequenced was T cells isolated from PBMCs. The receptor was isolated from a human donor in good health. The CDR3 DNA follows: TGTGCCAGCAGCGCCGGGCCGGGGGGCGGCTACACCTTC. It translates to CASSAGPGGGYTF.